Listed here are 25 T cell receptor beta chains from one sample, sequenced in a study of T cell responses to AZD1222 COVID-19 vaccine. Produced via immunoSEQ multiplex PCR; TCRdb's table is partial and in-frame only. The profile shows 95,000 to 120,000 clones, about nine tenths of them singletons. The sequences come from peripheral blood, collected 28 days after the second AZD1222 dose. The receptor set was obtained from an adult who received the AZD1222 COVID-19 vaccine.

V usage is TRBV2 and J usage is TRBJ2-4; D not certain. V shed 2 bases and J shed 3 bases, with 8 bases lying between them. Germline CDR1 reads SNHLY; CDR2 reads FYNNEI. This CDR3 comprises 14 residues. As DNA, the CDR3 is TGTGCCAGCAGTGAAACGGTTGTCAAAAACATTCAGTACTTC. Translation gives CASSETVVKNIQYF.

The chain combines TRBV5-1 with TRBJ1-1; 10 bases match TRBD1. Looked up from germline, CDR1 is SGHRS and CDR2 is YFSETQ. This CDR3 region has 15 residues. Trimming removed 3 bases from V and 4 bases from J; junction bases left unmatched: 6. CDR3 residues: CASSSWTGGGTEAFF. Written as DNA, the CDR3 is TGCGCCAGCAGCTCGTGGACAGGGGGAGGCACTGAAGCTTTCTTT. Based on the CDR3 plus reference TRBV5-1 and TRBJ1-1, the full variable domain is KAGVTQTPRYLIKTRGQQVTLSCSPISGHRSVSWYQQTPGQGLQFLFEYFSETQRNKGNFPGRFSGRQFSNSRSEMNVSTLELGDSALYLCASSSWTGGGTEAFFGQGTRLTVV.

The chain links TRBV7-9 to TRBJ1-1; D gene unclear. The CDR3 contains 12 residues. With 7 bases removed from V and 2 bases from J, the gap between germline ends came to 8 bases. Germline assignment: CDR1 SEHNR and CDR2 FQNEAQ (reference sequence). The DNA of the CDR3 is TGTGCCAGCACCCGACCTAACACTGAAGCTTTCTTT. Its translation is CASTRPNTEAFF. Variable domain in full (rest from reference TRBV7-9 and TRBJ1-1): DTGVSQNPRHKITKRGQNVTFRCDPISEHNRLYWYRQTLGQGPEFLTYFQNEAQLEKSRLLSDRFSAERPKGSFSTLEIQRTEQGDSAMYLCASTRPNTEAFFGQGTRLTVV.

The chain recombines TRBV6-2 or TRBV6-3 with TRBJ1-1; TRBD1 is a possible D gene (5 bases). Germline-derived CDR1 and CDR2 are MNHEY and SVGEGT. Trimming took off 3 bases at V and 6 bases at J, with 17 bases between the two ends. This CDR3 region has 15 residues. This chain's CDR3 is CASSYIPGQGPEAFF. The DNA for the CDR3 is TGTGCCAGCAGTTATATACCCGGGCAGGGCCCTGAAGCTTTCTTT.

V and J are TRBV18 and TRBJ2-1, with D perhaps TRBD1 (5 bases). The CDR3 is 13 residues long. Germline loops: CDR1 KGHSH, CDR2 LQKENI. V was shortened by 4 bases and J by 6 bases, with 10 bases between the two germline ends. CDR3 DNA sequence: TGTGCCAGCTCACAAGGACATTCCAATGAGCAGTTCTTC. Encoded protein: CASSQGHSNEQFF. The variable domain in full, completed from reference TRBV18 and TRBJ2-1, reads NAGVMQNPRHLVRRRGQEARLRCSPMKGHSHVYWYRQLPEEGLKFMVYLQKENIIDESGMPKERFSAEFPKEGPSILRIQQVVRGDSAAYFCASSQGHSNEQFFGPGTRLTVL.

This rearrangement joins TRBV18 to TRBJ1-1; D unclear. Germline V CDR1 and CDR2: KGHSH, LQKENI. Deletions cut 2 bases from V and 4 bases from J, with 17 bases between. This CDR3 spans 16 amino acids. The CDR3 region has the DNA TGTGCCAGCTCACCATCTACGTCGGTGGTAGTCACTGAAGCTTTCTTT. Protein product: CASSPSTSVVVTEAFF.

The chain uses TRBV7-2 and TRBJ1-2; 7 positions agree with TRBD1. CDR3 length: 15 amino acids. Germline CDR1 reads SGHTA; CDR2 reads FQGNSA. V shed 5 bases, J shed 4 bases, and the junction held 10 bases outside the gene matches. The CDR3 sequence is CASSPLGGGAYGYTF. The CDR3 DNA reads TGTGCCAGCAGCCCCTTGGGAGGGGGCGCCTATGGCTACACCTTC.

The V call is TRBV19, the J call TRBJ1-2; D possibly corresponds to TRBD1 (6 bases). V lost 1 base to trimming and J lost 5 bases, with 11 bases between them. Germline-derived CDR1 and CDR2 are LNHDA and SQIVND (reference sequence). This CDR3 comprises 14 residues. The DNA of the CDR3 is TGTGCCAGTAGTATAGGGGGGCCCTCTTATGGCTACACCTTC. Protein sequence: CASSIGGPSYGYTF.

This chain connects TRBV7-9 to TRBJ1-1; D is perhaps TRBD1 (5 bases). V gave up 0 bases and J gave up 0 bases, with 14 bases separating them. Germline CDR1 SEHNR, CDR2 FQNEAQ (reference sequence). CDR3 length equals 17 residues. CDR3: CASSLAFGRGMNTEAFF. The CDR3 bases are TGTGCCAGCAGCTTAGCGTTCGGGAGGGGAATGAACACTGAAGCTTTCTTT. The full variable domain, in which reference TRBV7-9 and TRBJ1-1 provide the parts outside the CDR3, is DTGVSQNPRHKITKRGQNVTFRCDPISEHNRLYWYRQTLGQGPEFLTYFQNEAQLEKSRLLSDRFSAERPKGSFSTLEIQRTEQGDSAMYLCASSLAFGRGMNTEAFFGQGTRLTVV.

The chain carries TRBV19 and TRBJ2-7, with D unresolved. The CDR3 contains 14 residues. Germline-derived CDR1 and CDR2 are LNHDA and SQIVND (reference sequence). V was pared by 1 base and J by 0 bases, with 7 bases between. The CDR3 spells CASSIVSSSYEQYF. The CDR3 DNA reads as TGTGCCAGTAGTATAGTCTCCAGCTCCTACGAGCAGTACTTC.

The V call is TRBV6-5, the J call TRBJ1-1; 9 bases map to TRBD1. J lost 2 bases, V lost 4 bases, and 5 bases had no gene match. CDR1 and CDR2 (germline): MNHEY, SVGAGI. The CDR3 contains 15 residues. The CDR3, as DNA: TGTGCCAGCAGTTCCTTGGACAGGGGTAACACTGAAGCTTTCTTT. It translates to CASSSLDRGNTEAFF.

This chain uses TRBV28 with TRBJ2-7; D ambiguous. With 5 bases removed from V and 3 bases from J, the gap between germline ends came to 14 bases. CDR1 MDHEN and CDR2 SYDVKM come from the germline V gene. CDR3 length equals 14 residues. The CDR3 reads CASSGEGIFYEQYF. In DNA, the CDR3 is TGTGCCAGCAGTGGGGAAGGAATTTTCTACGAGCAGTACTTC.

This clone was recorded a few times. The gene calls are TRBV18 and TRBJ1-1; TRBD1 aligns across 8 bases. V trimming: 3 bases; J trimming: 5 bases; junction bases outside the gene matches: 11. The length of the CDR3 is 16 residues. The germline gives CDR1 KGHSH, CDR2 LQKENI. CDR3 in amino acids: CASSPRSGGSRTEAFF. The CDR3 bases are TGTGCCAGCTCACCGAGATCAGGGGGCTCTAGGACTGAAGCTTTCTTT.

The chain combines TRBV28 with TRBJ1-2; a possible D gene is TRBD1 (5 bases). CDR3 size: 13 residues. The germline V gene encodes CDR1 MDHEN and CDR2 SYDVKM. V lost 2 bases to trimming and J lost 3 bases, with 7 bases between them. The CDR3 here is CASSLRQYYGYTF. The CDR3 DNA sequence: TGTGCCAGCAGTTTACGACAGTACTATGGCTACACCTTC.

Written as DNA, the CDR3 is TGTGCCAGCAGTTTAAGGTTCAGAGGCCGGAACACTGAAGCTTTCTTT. It translates to CASSLRFRGRNTEAFF. V usage is TRBV28 and J usage is TRBJ1-1; D gene uncertain. The CDR3 covers 16 residues. Per germline, CDR1 MDHEN and CDR2 SYDVKM. The germline V and J ends were trimmed by 2 bases and 1 base, with 14 bases remaining between them. Combining the CDR3 with reference TRBV28 and TRBJ1-1 gives the whole variable domain DVKVTQSSRYLVKRTGEKVFLECVQDMDHENMFWYRQDPGLGLRLIYFSYDVKMKEKGDIPEGYSVSREKKERFSLILESASTNQTSMYLCASSLRFRGRNTEAFFGQGTRLTVV.

This clone was counted a single time. The chain couples TRBV28 to TRBJ2-7, with D possibly matching TRBD1 (5 bases). Germline V gene lookup returns CDR1 MDHEN and CDR2 SYDVKM. Trimming removed 5 bases at V and 4 bases at J, with 15 bases between. CDR3 length: 14 amino acids. CDR3 nucleotide sequence: TGTGCCAGCAGTCAGACAGCGTCCTCATACGAGCAGTACTTC. Protein sequence: CASSQTASSYEQYF.

This chain joins TRBV12-3 or TRBV12-4 and TRBJ1-1, with D possibly being TRBD1 (5 bases). This CDR3 is 11 amino acids long. The V end lost 5 bases, the J end lost 9 bases, and 10 bases lay between the germline ends. CDR3 amino acids: CASSEQAKAFF. The CDR3 DNA is TGTGCCAGCAGTGAACAGGCCAAAGCTTTCTTT.

The gene calls are TRBV3-1 (or the pseudogene TRBV3-2) and TRBJ2-2; 10 positions match TRBD2. The length of the CDR3 is 18 residues. Looked up from germline, CDR1 is LGHDT and CDR2 is YNNKEL (reference sequence). V was clipped by 0 bases and J by 1 base; unmatched bases: 5. CDR3 sequence (DNA): TGTGCCAGCAGCCAAGAGGGTAGCGGGGGGCGGAACACCGGGGAGCTGTTTTTT. It is translated as CASSQEGSGGRNTGELFF.

The chain uses TRBV10-3 and TRBJ2-3; 7 bases are a match to TRBD1. Germline CDR1 and CDR2: ENHRY and SYGVKD. J was trimmed by 3 bases and V by 6 bases; bases with no gene match: 9. The CDR3 extends over 15 amino acids. This CDR3 reads CAIRKRDSPTDTQYF. The CDR3 nucleotides read TGTGCCATCAGAAAACGGGACAGTCCGACAGATACGCAGTATTTT.

Comment on this clone: Other DNA variants within this sample encode the same CDR3. The rearrangement uses TRBV15 and TRBJ1-4; TRBD1 aligns across 8 bases. V lost 4 bases, J lost 0 bases, and 4 bases stayed unmatched. Germline V CDR1 and CDR2: LNHNV, YYDKDF (reference sequence). CDR3 length: 16 residues. Written as DNA, the CDR3 is TGTGCCACCAGCACCGACAGGGGAGCAACTAATGAAAAACTGTTTTTT. It encodes CATSTDRGATNEKLFF.

V is TRBV12-3 or TRBV12-4 and J is TRBJ1-2; the D gene is possibly TRBD1 (5 bases). This CDR3 has 13 residues. V shed 0 bases and J shed 8 bases, with 10 bases lying between them. The CDR3 nucleotides are TGTGCCAGCAGTTTAGCCCAGGGAGAGGGCTACACCTTC. Amino acids: CASSLAQGEGYTF.

The genes are TRBV6-2 or TRBV6-3 and TRBJ2-5, with 7 bases aligning to TRBD2. This CDR3 comprises 13 residues. Germline loops: CDR1 MNHEY, CDR2 SVGEGT. V gave up 6 bases and J gave up 9 bases; unmatched junction bases: 10. The CDR3 DNA reads TGTGCCAGCAGCCGGGAGGCTAAGAGAGCCCAGTACTTC. Its translation is CASSREAKRAQYF.

The genes are TRBV7-9 and TRBJ2-1; the D gene could be TRBD1 or TRBD2 (5 bases each). This CDR3 is built from 15 residues. Germline CDR1 and CDR2: SEHNR and FQNEAQ (reference sequence). The V end lost 5 bases, the J end lost 2 bases, and 13 bases lay between the germline ends. As DNA, the CDR3 is TGTGCCAGCAGCCACTCGGGGCACCCCTACAATGAGCAGTTCTTC. Translation gives CASSHSGHPYNEQFF.

The chain employs TRBV29-1 and TRBJ2-1; 9 nucleotides match TRBD1. Germline CDR1 is SQVTM and CDR2 is ANQGSEA. The CDR3 is 16 amino acids. V gave up 6 bases and J gave up 1 base; unmatched junction bases: 10. CDR3 nucleotide sequence: TGCAGCGTCGCTGACAGGGGGATTAGTTCCTACAATGAGCAGTTCTTC. Translating gives CSVADRGISSYNEQFF.

The chain is built from TRBV28 and TRBJ2-6, with no clear D. Germline V gene data show CDR1 as MDHEN and CDR2 as SYDVKM. V was clipped by 7 bases and J by 2 bases, with 3 bases between them. This CDR3 is built from 12 residues. The CDR3, as DNA: TGTGCCAGCAATGCTGGGGCCAACGTCCTGACTTTC. Its protein product is CASNAGANVLTF.